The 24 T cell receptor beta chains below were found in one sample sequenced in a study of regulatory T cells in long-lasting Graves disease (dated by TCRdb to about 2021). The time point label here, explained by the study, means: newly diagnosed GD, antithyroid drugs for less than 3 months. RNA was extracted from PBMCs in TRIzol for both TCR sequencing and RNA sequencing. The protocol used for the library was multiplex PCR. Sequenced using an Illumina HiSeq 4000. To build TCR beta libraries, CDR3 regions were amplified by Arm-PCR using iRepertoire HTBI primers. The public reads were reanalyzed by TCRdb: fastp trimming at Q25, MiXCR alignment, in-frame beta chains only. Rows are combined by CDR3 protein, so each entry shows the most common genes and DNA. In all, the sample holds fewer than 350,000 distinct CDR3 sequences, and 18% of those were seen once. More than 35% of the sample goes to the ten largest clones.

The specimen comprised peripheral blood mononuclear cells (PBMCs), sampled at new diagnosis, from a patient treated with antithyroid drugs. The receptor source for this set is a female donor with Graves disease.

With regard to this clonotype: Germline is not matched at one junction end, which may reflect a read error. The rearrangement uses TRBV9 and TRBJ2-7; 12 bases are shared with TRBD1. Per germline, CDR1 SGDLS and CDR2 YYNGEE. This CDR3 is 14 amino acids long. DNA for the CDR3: TGTGCCAGCAGTGGAGGGACAGGGGGCGTTCAGCAGTGCTTC. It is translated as CASSGGTGGVQQCF.

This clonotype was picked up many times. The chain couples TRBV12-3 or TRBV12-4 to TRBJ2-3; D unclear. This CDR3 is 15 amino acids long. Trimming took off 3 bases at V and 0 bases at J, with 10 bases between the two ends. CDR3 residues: CASSFWSGSTDTQYF. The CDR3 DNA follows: TGTGCCAGCAGTTTCTGGTCCGGGAGCACAGATACGCAGTATTTT.

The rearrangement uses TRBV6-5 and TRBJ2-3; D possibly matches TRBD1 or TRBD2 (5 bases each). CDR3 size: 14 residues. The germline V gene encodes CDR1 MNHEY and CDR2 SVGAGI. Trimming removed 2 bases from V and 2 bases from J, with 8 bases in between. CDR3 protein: CASSYRDPTDTQYF. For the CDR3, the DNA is TGTGCCAGCAGTTACAGGGACCCCACAGATACGCAGTATTTT.

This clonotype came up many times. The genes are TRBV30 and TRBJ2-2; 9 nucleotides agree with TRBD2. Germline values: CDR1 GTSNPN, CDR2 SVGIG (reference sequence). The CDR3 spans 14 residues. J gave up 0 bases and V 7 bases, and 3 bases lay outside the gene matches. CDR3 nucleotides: TGTGCCTATCTAGCGGGATCGAACACCGGGGAGCTGTTTTTT. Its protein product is CAYLAGSNTGELFF. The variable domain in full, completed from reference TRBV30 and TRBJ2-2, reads SQTIHQWPATLVQPVGSPLSLECTVEGTSNPNLYWYRQAAGRGLQLLFYSVGIGQISSEVPQNLSASRPQDRQFILSSKKLLLSDSGFYLCAYLAGSNTGELFFGEGSRLTVL.

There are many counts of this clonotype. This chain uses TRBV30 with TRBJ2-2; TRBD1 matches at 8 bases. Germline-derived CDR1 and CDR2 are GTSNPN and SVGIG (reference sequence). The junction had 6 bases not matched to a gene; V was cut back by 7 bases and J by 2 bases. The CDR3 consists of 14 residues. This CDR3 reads CASGQEENTGELFF. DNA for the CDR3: TGTGCCTCGGGACAGGAAGAAAACACCGGGGAGCTGTTTTTT.

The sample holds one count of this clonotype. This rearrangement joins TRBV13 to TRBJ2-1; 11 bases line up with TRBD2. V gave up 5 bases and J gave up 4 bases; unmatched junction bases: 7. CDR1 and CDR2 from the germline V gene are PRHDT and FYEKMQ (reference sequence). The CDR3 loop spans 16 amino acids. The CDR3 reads CASSPPTSGTYNEQFF. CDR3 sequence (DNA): TGTGCCAGCAGCCCACCGACTAGCGGGACTTACAATGAGCAGTTCTTC. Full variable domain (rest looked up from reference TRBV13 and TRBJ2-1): AAGVIQSPRHLIKEKRETATLKCYPIPRHDTVYWYQQGPGQDPQFLISFYEKMQSDKGSIPDRFSAQQFSDYHSELNMSSLELGDSALYFCASSPPTSGTYNEQFFGPGTRLTVL.

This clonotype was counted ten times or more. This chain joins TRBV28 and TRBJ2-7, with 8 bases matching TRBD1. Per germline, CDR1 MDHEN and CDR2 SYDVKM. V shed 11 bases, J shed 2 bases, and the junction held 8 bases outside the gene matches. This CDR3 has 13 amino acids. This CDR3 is CAAGRTGPYEQYF. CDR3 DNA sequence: TGTGCCGCCGGACGGACAGGGCCCTACGAGCAGTACTTC.

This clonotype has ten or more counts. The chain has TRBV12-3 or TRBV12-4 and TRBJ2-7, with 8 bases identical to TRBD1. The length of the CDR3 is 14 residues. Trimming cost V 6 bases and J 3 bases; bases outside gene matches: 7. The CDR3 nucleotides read TGTGCCAGCAGCGCTTCGGACAGGGACTACGAGCAGTACTTC. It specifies CASSASDRDYEQYF.

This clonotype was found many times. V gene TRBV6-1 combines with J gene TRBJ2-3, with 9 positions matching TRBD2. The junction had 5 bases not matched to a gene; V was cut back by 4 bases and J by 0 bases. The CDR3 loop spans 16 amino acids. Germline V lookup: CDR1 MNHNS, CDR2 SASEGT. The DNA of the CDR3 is TGTGCCAGCAGTGCGATAACTAGCGGGAGCACAGATACGCAGTATTTT. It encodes CASSAITSGSTDTQYF.

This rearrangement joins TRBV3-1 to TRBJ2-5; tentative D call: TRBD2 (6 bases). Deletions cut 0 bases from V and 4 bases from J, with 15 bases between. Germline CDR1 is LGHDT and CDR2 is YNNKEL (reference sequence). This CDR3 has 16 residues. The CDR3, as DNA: TGTGCCAGCAGCCAAGATAGGCGGGGCGCTTTAGAGACCCAGTACTTC. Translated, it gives CASSQDRRGALETQYF.

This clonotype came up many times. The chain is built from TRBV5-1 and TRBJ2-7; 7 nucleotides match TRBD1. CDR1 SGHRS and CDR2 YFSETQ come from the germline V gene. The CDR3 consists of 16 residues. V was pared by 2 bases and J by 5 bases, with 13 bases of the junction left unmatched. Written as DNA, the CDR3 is TGCGCCAGCAGCTTTTTGACGGCAGGGGGTATGGACGAGCAGTACTTC. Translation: CASSFLTAGGMDEQYF.

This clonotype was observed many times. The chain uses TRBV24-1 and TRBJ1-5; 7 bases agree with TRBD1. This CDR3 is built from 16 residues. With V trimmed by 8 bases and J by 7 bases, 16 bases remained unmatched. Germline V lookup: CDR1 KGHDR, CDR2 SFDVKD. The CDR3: CATIFVRGRRSQPQHF. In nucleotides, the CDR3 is TGTGCCACCATCTTCGTGAGGGGGCGCAGGTCACAGCCCCAGCATTTT.

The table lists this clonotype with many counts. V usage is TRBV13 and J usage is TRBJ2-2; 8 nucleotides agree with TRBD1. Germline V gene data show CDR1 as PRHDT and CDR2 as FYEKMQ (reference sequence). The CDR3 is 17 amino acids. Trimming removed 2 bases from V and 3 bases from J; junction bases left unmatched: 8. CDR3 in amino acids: CASSLQGDRGHTGELFF. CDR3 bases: TGTGCCAGCAGCTTACAGGGTGACAGGGGCCACACCGGGGAGCTGTTTTTT.

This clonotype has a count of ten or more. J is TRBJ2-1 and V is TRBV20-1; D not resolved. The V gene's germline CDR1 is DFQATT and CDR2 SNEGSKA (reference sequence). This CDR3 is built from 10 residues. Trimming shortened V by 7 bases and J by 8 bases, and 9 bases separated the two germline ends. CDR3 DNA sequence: TGCAGTGGATTATTGGATGAGCAGTTCTTC. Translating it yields CSGLLDEQFF.

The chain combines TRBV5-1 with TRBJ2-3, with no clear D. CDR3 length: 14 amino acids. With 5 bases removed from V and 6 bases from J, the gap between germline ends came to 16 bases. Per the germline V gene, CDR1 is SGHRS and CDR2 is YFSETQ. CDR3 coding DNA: TGCGCCAGCAGTTCCCAGAGCACACGGGATACGCAGTATTTT. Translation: CASSSQSTRDTQYF.

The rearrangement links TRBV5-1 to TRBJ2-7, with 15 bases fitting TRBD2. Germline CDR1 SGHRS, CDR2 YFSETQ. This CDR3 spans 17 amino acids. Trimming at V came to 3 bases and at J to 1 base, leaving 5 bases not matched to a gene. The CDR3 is CASSSGLAGGKSYEQYF. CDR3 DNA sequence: TGCGCCAGCAGCTCCGGACTAGCGGGAGGGAAGTCCTACGAGCAGTACTTC.

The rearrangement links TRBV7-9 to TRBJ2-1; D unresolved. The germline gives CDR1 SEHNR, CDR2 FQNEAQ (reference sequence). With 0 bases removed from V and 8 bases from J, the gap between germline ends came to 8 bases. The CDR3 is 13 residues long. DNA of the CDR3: TGTGCCAGCAGCTTAGCAGCGAACCATGAGCAGTTCTTC. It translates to CASSLAANHEQFF.

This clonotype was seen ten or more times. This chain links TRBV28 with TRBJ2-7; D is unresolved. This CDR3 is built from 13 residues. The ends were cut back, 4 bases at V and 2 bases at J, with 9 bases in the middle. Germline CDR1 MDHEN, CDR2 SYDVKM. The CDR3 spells CASSSDTTYEQYF. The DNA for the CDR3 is TGTGCCAGCAGTTCCGACACAACCTACGAGCAGTACTTC.

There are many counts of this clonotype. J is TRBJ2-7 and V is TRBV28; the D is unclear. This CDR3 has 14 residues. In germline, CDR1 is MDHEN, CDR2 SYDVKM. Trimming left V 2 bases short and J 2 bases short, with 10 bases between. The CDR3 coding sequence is TGTGCCAGCAGTTTAGTAGACACAACCTACGAGCAGTACTTC. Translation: CASSLVDTTYEQYF.

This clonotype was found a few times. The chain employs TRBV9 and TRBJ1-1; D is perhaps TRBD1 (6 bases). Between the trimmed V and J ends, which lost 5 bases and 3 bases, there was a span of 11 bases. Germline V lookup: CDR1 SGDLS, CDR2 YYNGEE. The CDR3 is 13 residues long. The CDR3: CASSETGDTEAFF. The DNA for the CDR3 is TGTGCCAGCAGTGAGACAGGAGACACTGAAGCTTTCTTT.

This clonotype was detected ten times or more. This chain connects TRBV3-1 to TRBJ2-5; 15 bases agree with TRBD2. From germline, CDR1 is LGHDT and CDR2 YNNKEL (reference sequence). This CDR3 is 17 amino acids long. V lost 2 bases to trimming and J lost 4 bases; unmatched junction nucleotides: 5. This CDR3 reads CASSQQGLAGGRETQYF. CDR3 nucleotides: TGTGCCAGCAGCCAACAGGGACTAGCGGGAGGCCGAGAGACCCAGTACTTC.

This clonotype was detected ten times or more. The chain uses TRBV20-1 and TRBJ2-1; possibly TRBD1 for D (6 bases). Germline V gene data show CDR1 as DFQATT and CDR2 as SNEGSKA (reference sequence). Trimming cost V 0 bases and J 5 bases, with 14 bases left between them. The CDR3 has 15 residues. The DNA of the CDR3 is TGCAGTGCTAGAGACGGGACATTGCTCCACAATGAGCAGTTCTTC. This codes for CSARDGTLLHNEQFF.

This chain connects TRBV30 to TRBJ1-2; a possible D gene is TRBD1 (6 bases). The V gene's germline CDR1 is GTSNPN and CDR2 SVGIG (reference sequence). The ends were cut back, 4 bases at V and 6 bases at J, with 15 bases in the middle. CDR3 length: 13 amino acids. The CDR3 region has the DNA TGTGCCTGGAATACTGGGGCAGGGGATGGCTACACCTTC. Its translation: CAWNTGAGDGYTF. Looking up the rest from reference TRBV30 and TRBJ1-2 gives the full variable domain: SQTIHQWPATLVQPVGSPLSLECTVEGTSNPNLYWYRQAAGRGLQLLFYSVGIGQISSEVPQNLSASRPQDRQFILSSKKLLLSDSGFYLCAWNTGAGDGYTFGSGTRLTVV.

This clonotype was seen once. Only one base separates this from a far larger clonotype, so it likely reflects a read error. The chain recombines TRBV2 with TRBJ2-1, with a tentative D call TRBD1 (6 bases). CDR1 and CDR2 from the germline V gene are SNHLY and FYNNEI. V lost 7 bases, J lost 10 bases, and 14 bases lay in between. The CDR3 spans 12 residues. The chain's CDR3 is CASTGDGYEQFF. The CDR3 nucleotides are TGTGCCAGCACAGGGGACGGCTACGAGCAGTTCTTC.